Described below is a single T cell receptor beta chain sequence and its context. Germline V CDR1 and CDR2: SGHKS, YYEKEE (reference sequence). This CDR3 is built from 14 residues. Trimming shortened V by 4 bases and J by 3 bases, and 13 bases separated the two germline ends. Reverse transcription of about 0.5 to 1 ug RNA used random hexamers. One entry per CDR3 protein results from TCRdb running MiXCR on the immunoSEQ multiplex PCR reads. The table has about 100,000 distinct CDR3 sequences, around 95% seen once; the top ten hold 0.3%. These data originate in a study of CD8 T cells in Susac syndrome. This chain links TRBV5-5 with TRBJ1-2; weak D call: TRBD1 (5 bases). The source is a human donor with Susac syndrome. Sample: CD8+ T cells from PBMCs. The CDR3 protein is CASSTATGDYGYTF. DNA for the CDR3: TGTGCCAGCAGCACAGCTACAGGAGACTATGGCTACACCTTC.